Listed below are T cell receptor beta chains from one sample, sequenced in a study of cytomegalovirus exposure and HLA in healthy donors. Libraries were prepared by immunoSEQ multiplex PCR; TCRdb keeps only in-frame clonotypes and omits some of them. The table has roughly 120,000 clones, approximately 70% seen once. Sequencing input: PBMCs. These TCRs come from a man aged 25 to 40 in good health and CMV-seropositive. Both conserved end residues are part of each CDR3. D genes are given only for firm matches. Size values are once, few and many counts, or a class for expanded clones, and some rows have none.

. TRBJ1-1 TRBV18 TRBD1 CASSSTGGEGAEAFF TGTGCCAGCTCAAGCACAGGGGGCGAAGGGGCTGAAGCTTTCTTT
once TRBJ2-1 TRBV5-1 TRBD1 CASSSGTEYNEQFF TGCGCCAGCAGCTCCGGGACAGAGTACAATGAGCAGTTCTTC
once TRBJ1-1 TRBV2 . CASKGGRVDTEAFF TGTGCCAGCAAGGGTGGGAGGGTGGACACTGAAGCTTTCTTT
. TRBJ1-2 TRBV27 . CASSLGARYGYTF TGTGCCAGCAGTTTGGGGGCGCGTTATGGCTACACCTTC
few TRBJ1-5 TRBV4-2 . CASSQEVENSSNQPQHF TGTGCCAGCAGCCAAGAAGTGGAAAACAGCTCCAATCAGCCCCAGCATTTT
. TRBJ2-1 TRBV5-1 . CASSPTSSYNEQFF TGCGCCAGCAGCCCTACTAGCTCCTACAATGAGCAGTTCTTC
. TRBJ1-3 TRBV9 . CASETGAGNTIYF TGTGCCAGCGAGACAGGAGCTGGAAACACCATATATTTT
few TRBJ1-1 TRBV10-1 . CASSAGGSNTEAFF TGCGCCAGCAGTGCCGGGGGTTCGAACACTGAAGCTTTCTTT
few TRBJ2-5 TRBV5-1 . CASSPGLQGRETQYF TGCGCCAGCAGCCCTGGCCTCCAGGGTCGGGAGACCCAGTACTTC
. TRBJ2-7 TRBV19 . CASSDTGGDEQYF TGTGCCAGTAGCGACACGGGGGGCGACGAGCAGTACTTC
. TRBJ2-1 TRBV21-1 . CASSNKREGVFF TGTGCCAGCAGCAACAAGCGGGAGGGGGTATTCTTC
. TRBJ1-1 TRBV7-2 . CASSLVLQVNTEAFF TGTGCCAGCAGCTTAGTTTTACAGGTGAACACTGAAGCTTTCTTT
. TRBJ1-1 TRBV25-1 TRBD1 CASRHRGGTEAFF TGTGCCAGCAGGCACAGGGGAGGTACTGAAGCTTTCTTT
. TRBJ2-1 TRBV5-1 . CASTSAYNEQFF TGCGCCAGCACCTCGGCCTACAATGAGCAGTTCTTC
. TRBJ2-1 TRBV2 TRBD1 CASSDCRGPLCEQFF TGTGCCAGCAGTGATTGCAGGGGGCCATTGTGTGAGCAGTTCTTC
. TRBJ1-1 TRBV27 . CASSFTMNTEAFF TGTGCCAGCAGTTTCACAATGAACACTGAAGCTTTCTTT
. TRBJ2-1 TRBV4-1 TRBD2 CASSQGLAFNEQFF TGCGCCAGCAGCCAAGGACTAGCGTTCAATGAGCAGTTCTTC
. TRBJ1-1 TRBV27 . CASSQGTGSEAFF TGTGCCAGCAGTCAAGGTACGGGGTCCGAAGCTTTCTTT
. TRBJ1-2 TRBV7-8 . CASSLADSAYGYTF TGTGCCAGCAGCTTAGCAGACAGTGCCTATGGCTACACCTTC
. TRBJ2-1 TRBV5-1 TRBD2 CASSSRLAGFISYNEQFF TGCGCCAGCAGCTCCAGACTAGCGGGATTTATCTCCTACAATGAGCAGTTCTTC
few TRBJ2-5 TRBV7-2 TRBD2 CASSRTSGQETQYF TGTGCCAGCAGTCGGACTAGCGGACAAGAGACCCAGTACTTC
. TRBJ1-2 TRBV5-1 . CASSLDRSFYGYTF TGCGCCAGCAGCTTGGACAGAAGTTTCTATGGCTACACCTTC
. TRBJ1-5 TRBV7-6 . CASSLAPGEGQPQHF TGTGCCAGCAGCTTAGCCCCAGGGGAAGGGCAGCCCCAGCATTTT
. TRBJ2-7 TRBV6-5 . CASSRTGRGYEQYF TGTGCCAGCAGTCGAACAGGCCGAGGATACGAGCAGTACTTC
. TRBJ2-7 TRBV11-1 TRBD1 CASSSQGESSYEQYF TGTGCCAGCAGCTCACAGGGGGAGAGCTCCTACGAGCAGTACTTC
. TRBJ2-2 TRBV9 . CASSLNTGELFF TGTGCCAGCAGCCTTAACACCGGGGAGCTGTTTTTT
. TRBJ1-2 TRBV21-1 . CASSKGLRGAYGYTF TGTGCCAGCAGCAAGGGGCTCAGGGGGGCCTATGGCTACACCTTC
. TRBJ2-1 TRBV19 . CASSSGGLAEQFF TGTGCCAGTAGTAGCGGGGGCCTTGCTGAGCAGTTCTTC
few TRBJ2-7 TRBV30 TRBD1 CAWSPPLGQGYEQYF TGTGCCTGGAGTCCCCCCCTGGGACAGGGCTACGAGCAGTACTTC
. TRBJ2-3 TRBV19 . CASSIPQATDTQYF TGTGCCAGTAGTATACCTCAGGCCACAGATACGCAGTATTTT
. TRBJ1-2 TRBV12-5 . CASGLGTYYGYTF TGTGCTAGTGGTTTGGGGACTTACTATGGCTACACCTTC
. TRBJ1-5 TRBV27 TRBD1 CASSPGTGNYAQPQHF TGTGCCAGCAGTCCCGGGACAGGGAACTATGCTCAGCCCCAGCATTTT
. TRBJ1-1 TRBV11-1 . CASSLAHRDMNTEAFF TGTGCCAGCAGCTTAGCCCACAGAGACATGAACACTGAAGCTTTCTTT
. TRBJ2-2 TRBV10-3 . CAIRDSVENTGELFF TGTGCCATCAGAGACAGCGTCGAGAACACCGGGGAGCTGTTTTTT
few TRBJ1-3 TRBV12-5 TRBD1 CASSGQGIPGNTIYF TGTGCTAGCTCGGGACAGGGGATCCCTGGAAACACCATATATTTT
few TRBJ1-1 TRBV5-5 . CPTVRAGGGTEAFF TGTCCTACGGTAAGGGCGGGGGGGGGCACTGAAGCTTTCTTT
. TRBJ2-5 TRBV7-7 TRBD1 CASSSLRTGMDETQYF TGTGCTAGCAGCTCCCTAAGGACAGGGATGGATGAGACCCAGTACTTC
. TRBJ2-7 TRBV11-2 . CASSLLSYEQYF TGTGCCAGCAGCTTACTTAGTTACGAGCAGTACTTC
. TRBJ1-3 TRBV7-2 TRBD1 CASSSRTGSTGNTIYF TGTGCCAGCAGCTCCCGGACAGGGTCAACTGGAAACACCATATATTTT
. TRBJ1-5 TRBV5-1 TRBD1 CASSLDGQGDQPQHF TGCGCCAGCAGCTTGGATGGACAGGGCGATCAGCCCCAGCATTTT
once TRBJ1-1 TRBV13 TRBD1 CASSFGDRGGTEAFF TGTGCCAGCAGCTTCGGAGACAGGGGAGGCACTGAAGCTTTCTTT
few TRBJ1-2 TRBV9 TRBD1 CASAGQANLTYGYTF TGTGCCAGCGCCGGACAGGCGAATCTGACCTATGGCTACACCTTC
. TRBJ1-1 TRBV2 . CASSEWGPNTEAFF TGTGCCAGCAGTGAATGGGGCCCGAACACTGAAGCTTTCTTT